What follows describes a single TCR beta chain. Its binding antigen is unknown. Base qualities are not provided; no much larger clone lies one nucleotide away. The immunoSEQ Assay, a bias-controlled multiplex PCR, was used to amplify TCRbeta CDR3 regions from genomic DNA. Concerning the study's data processing: Nucleated cell counts per sample were estimated from amplification of reference gene primers within the assay. Sequence reads were collapsed and filtered to measure the absolute abundance of every unique TCRbeta CDR3 rearrangement. For each sample, productive Simpson clonality was calculated by taking the square root of Simpson's diversity index across productive rearrangements. This immuneACCESS table, as held by TCRdb, lists in-frame sequences with V and J called but not all clones. Of the missing ones, under half trace to an unresolved V gene in checked studies; the others have no known cause. The V and J calls and clone size come from that table; D and trimming were worked out from the DNA. Across this sample there are about 200,000 clones, with roughly four fifths seen only once. The top ten clones comprise around 5.5% of the sample.

Whole blood was collected in K2EDTA tubes by collaborating institutions according to the institutions' own protocols. For TCRbeta analysis, collaborators shipped samples as frozen whole blood, isolated PBMCs, or DNA extracted from either of those sample types. The data originate from a study of blood T cell repertoires in COVID-19 (TCRdb year 2020). Context from the whole study: The collaborator samples originated in the United States, Italy and Spain and spanned the acute and convalescent phases of COVID-19. The repertoires were released in a freely available public database meant as a resource for research on the immune response to SARS-CoV-2. Sample metadata almost always included a de-identified subject ID, COVID-19 status, age in years and sex. Where available, HLA class I and class II types were taken from metadata supplied by the sample provider and were not determined by assay-based typing. Samples came from the ongoing ImmuneRACE study (first 160 participants) plus 1,254 subjects from 6 global collaborators. The prospective study material was composed of cDNA or gDNA derived from T cells, B-cell-depleted T cells, or PBMCs. Subjects who had been exposed to COVID-19, were actively infected with it, or had recovered from it provided the deeply sampled blood TCRbeta repertoires that made up the dataset.

The V and J ends are trimmed by 1 base and 2 bases, leaving 3 bases between them. From the germline V gene, CDR1 is SGHRS and CDR2 is YFSETQ. The CDR3 contains 12 residues, cysteine and phenylalanine counted. Only the CDR3 part of the read is kept: 36 bases, read in frame from the first base. The paper as a whole reports these results and caveats: The quantity of clinical and demographic metadata differed by source and by participant and was supplied without curation.

This TCR was recovered from a woman in her sixties or seventies with active or convalescent COVID-19. In this chain, TRBV5-1 is recombined with TRBJ2-5; no D gene call is confident. The specimen was peripheral blood. The CDR3 reads CASSLSQETQYF. The sequenced DNA is TGCGCCAGCAGCTTGTCGCAAGAGACCCAGTACTTC.